Listed below are T cell receptor beta chains from one sample, sequenced in a study of blood T cell repertoires in COVID-19. Clones were read by immunoSEQ multiplex PCR, and TCRdb kept only the in-frame ones, dropping some. The sample lists more than 200,000 clones, around 84% occurring once. Sequencing was done on a sample of peripheral blood. The source of these receptors is an elderly woman with COVID-19, enrolled during active disease. Both conserved end residues are trimmed from each CDR3.

>TRBV5-1
ASSSGQGRGRLYGYT
>TRBV3-1/TRBV3-2
ASRLGQYNSPLH
>TRBV27
ASSLSGVLGANVLT
>TRBV2
ASRTSGGNEQF
>TRBV7-9
ASSTHRKPNYGYT
>TRBV2
ASRGLSGANVLT
>TRBV3-1/TRBV3-2
ASSQTYQDTQY
>TRBV5-8
ASSQAGQGRETQY
>TRBV7-9
ASSPRQSSTEAF
>TRBV28
ASSSGSYEQY
>TRBV7-8
ASSLRRDSISGNTIY
>TRBV7-8
ASSRFGTVSYNEQF
>TRBV18
ASSLDRGLYGYT
>TRBV11-2
ASSLDGSVNTEAF
>TRBV6-2/TRBV6-3
ASSVRLRSYEQY
>TRBV7-6
ASSPDRAVSRAF
>TRBV10-3
AISSDRGYGEKLF
>TRBV7-9
ASSLDRGGEKLF
>TRBV23-1
ASTYPGQASSGANVLT
>TRBV7-9
ASSLRSQNTGELF
>TRBV10-3
AISDTGGAGGERLF
>TRBV5-6
ASSWEQTGFQY
>TRBV15
ATSRDQGSGGYT
>TRBV19
ASSPERHSSGNTIY
>TRBV5-4
ASSLARGMNTEAF
>TRBV10-3
AISGGGDEKLF
>TRBV5-1
ASRGGTGGPLDGYT
>TRBV3-1/TRBV3-2
ASSLLGRNNEQF
>TRBV19
ASRKLAFSTDTQY
>TRBV6-5
ASSYVGEQF
>TRBV27
ASSFSPGTSGGYEQY
>TRBV11-1
ASSSYSGQGETQY
>TRBV29-1
SVVGGARNEQF
>TRBV5-6
ASSYAGGGLF
>TRBV11-2
ASGGRENTGELF
>TRBV28
ASSGLGGRDGYT
>TRBV7-8
ASSLRETAGGGISGELF
>TRBV3-1/TRBV3-2
ASSQDNLAGWGLTDTQY
>TRBV12-3/TRBV12-4
ASRGGGGEV
>TRBV11-2
ASSLGTGGSGYT
>TRBV6-5
ASSSGLAGLETQY
>TRBV7-2
ASSFTGQGPQH
>TRBV5-1
ASAEAQLGDTQY
>TRBV7-2
ASSVEKNTEAF
>TRBV9
ASSVGGTGAGYT
>TRBV4-2
ASSQDADRNTEAF
>TRBV11-2
ASSLDGTGEEKLF
>TRBV18
ASSPLAGNPYNEQF
>TRBV11-3
ASSPGGLNTGELF
>TRBV5-1
ASSSPGFTGELF